Following are 15 T cell receptor beta chains from one sample sequenced in a study of blood T cell repertoires in COVID-19. Produced via immunoSEQ multiplex PCR; TCRdb's table is partial and in-frame only. Here the sample spans some 180,000 clones, more than 70% being singletons. Sequencing used PBMCs or T cells enriched from blood (not recorded which). The receptors were sampled from a man between 35 and 55 years old who had recovered from COVID-19.

This clone was observed at least ten times. The chain uses TRBV30 and TRBJ1-3; D might be TRBD1 (5 bases). CDR1 and CDR2 from the germline V gene are GTSNPN and SVGIG (reference sequence). Trimming pared 0 bases from V and 3 bases from J, leaving 21 bases between. The CDR3 spans 18 residues. The CDR3 bases are TGTGCCTGGAGTGTAGTGGGCGGATCAGACCAGGGTGGAAACACCATATATTTT. Protein product: CAWSVVGGSDQGGNTIYF.

The chain joins TRBV28 to TRBJ2-7; 8 bases line up with TRBD1. Germline trimming cut 7 bases from V and 0 bases from J; bases unmatched to any gene: 11. The CDR3 runs 16 residues. Germline V CDR1 and CDR2: MDHEN, SYDVKM. The CDR3 nucleotides are TGTGCCAGCACGACGCCGGCCGGGACAGGCTCCTACGAGCAGTACTTC. Amino acids: CASTTPAGTGSYEQYF.

The gene calls are TRBV29-1 and TRBJ1-5; TRBD1 aligns across 7 bases. The length of the CDR3 is 12 residues. Germline CDR1 SQVTM, CDR2 ANQGSEA. After removal of 6 bases from V and 7 bases from J, the junction contained 6 bases not matched to a gene. The CDR3 DNA reads TGCAGCGTCTCAACAGGGGAACAGCCCCAGCATTTT. Its protein product is CSVSTGEQPQHF.

Remarks on this clone: Sequence at one end of the junction differs from germline and may be a read error. This sequence joins TRBV10-3 and TRBJ1-1, with TRBD1 matching 7 bases. The CDR3 contains 15 residues. The germline V gene has CDR1 ENHRY and CDR2 SYGVKD. The CDR3: CAISESSTFKGAALF. The CDR3 DNA follows: TGTGCCATCAGTGAGTCAAGCACATTCAAGGGGGCCGCTCTCTTT.

The chain links TRBV20-1 to TRBJ1-1; D gene unclear. V was cut by 3 bases and J by 10 bases, with 15 bases left in between. Germline CDR1 DFQATT, CDR2 SNEGSKA (reference sequence). There are 12 residues in the CDR3. Here the CDR3 reads CSASTGSEAAFF. The DNA for the CDR3 is TGCAGTGCTAGTACCGGTTCCGAGGCAGCTTTCTTT.

The genes are TRBV12-5 and TRBJ2-7; a weak D match, TRBD1 (6 bases). This CDR3 spans 13 amino acids. Germline V CDR1 and CDR2: LGHNT, FRNRAP. The V and J ends lost 4 bases and 3 bases respectively, with 10 bases between them. CDR3 amino acids: CASGSDSNYEQYF. The CDR3 nucleotides read TGTGCTAGTGGTTCGGACAGTAACTACGAGCAGTACTTC.

The chain couples TRBV11-3 to TRBJ2-2; TRBD1 is a possible D gene (6 bases). The CDR3 contains 13 residues. Germline CDR1 SGHNT, CDR2 YENEEA. V was clipped by 7 bases and J by 4 bases, with 10 bases between them. Here the CDR3 reads CASTEDSTGELFF. Here the CDR3 DNA reads TGTGCCAGCACCGAGGACAGCACCGGGGAGCTGTTTTTT.

The V call is TRBV7-9, the J call TRBJ1-2, with D hard to call. Germline V gives CDR1 SEHNR, CDR2 FQNEAQ (reference sequence). V was shortened by 1 base and J by 2 bases, with 11 bases between the two germline ends. The CDR3 runs to 15 residues. The CDR3 protein is CASSLGSKRNYGYTF. DNA for the CDR3: TGTGCCAGCAGCTTAGGGAGCAAGAGAAACTATGGCTACACCTTC. Complete variable domain (other parts from reference TRBV7-9 and TRBJ1-2): DTGVSQNPRHKITKRGQNVTFRCDPISEHNRLYWYRQTLGQGPEFLTYFQNEAQLEKSRLLSDRFSAERPKGSFSTLEIQRTEQGDSAMYLCASSLGSKRNYGYTFGSGTRLTVV.

The chain links TRBV30 to TRBJ2-7; D is unclear. The germline CDR1 and CDR2 sequences are GTSNPN and SVGIG (reference sequence). V was shortened by 1 base and J by 4 bases, with 11 bases between the two germline ends. This CDR3 contains 13 residues. The CDR3 here is CAWSDIQYYEQYF. CDR3 nucleotide sequence: TGTGCCTGGAGTGACATCCAGTATTACGAGCAGTACTTC.

The chain links TRBV28 to TRBJ2-1; D is unresolved. From germline, CDR1 is MDHEN and CDR2 SYDVKM. V was clipped by 5 bases and J by 4 bases, with 12 bases between them. The CDR3 sequence is 14 residues long. CDR3 nucleotides: TGTGCCAGCAGTCCTATACTGACATACAATGAGCAGTTCTTC. It specifies CASSPILTYNEQFF. The variable domain in full, with the rest retrieved from reference TRBV28 and TRBJ2-1, is DVKVTQSSRYLVKRTGEKVFLECVQDMDHENMFWYRQDPGLGLRLIYFSYDVKMKEKGDIPEGYSVSREKKERFSLILESASTNQTSMYLCASSPILTYNEQFFGPGTRLTVL.

This chain uses TRBV2 with TRBJ1-5, with 7 bases aligning to TRBD1. Trimming took 2 bases from V and 4 from J; bases not matched to a gene: 5. The CDR3 spans 15 residues. Germline assignment: CDR1 SNHLY and CDR2 FYNNEI. CDR3 loop: CASSELGQVNQPQHF. CDR3 nucleotides: TGTGCCAGCAGTGAACTCGGACAGGTTAATCAGCCCCAGCATTTT.

This rearrangement joins TRBV20-1 to TRBJ2-5; tentative D call: TRBD2 (6 bases). Trimming left V 3 bases short and J 4 bases short, with 12 bases between. Per germline, CDR1 DFQATT and CDR2 SNEGSKA (reference sequence). This CDR3 has 13 residues. This chain's CDR3 is CSASVGSGETQYF. CDR3 nucleotide sequence: TGCAGTGCTAGTGTCGGGAGCGGAGAGACCCAGTACTTC.

This rearrangement joins TRBV28 to TRBJ2-1; 7 nucleotides line up with TRBD1. J gave up 5 bases and V 8 bases, and 9 bases lay outside the gene matches. Germline V gene lookup returns CDR1 MDHEN and CDR2 SYDVKM. The CDR3 totals 14 residues. In DNA form, the CDR3 reads TGTGCCAGCTGGATGGGACAGCGGAACAATGAGCAGTTCTTC. Translated, it gives CASWMGQRNNEQFF.

The chain combines TRBV5-1 with TRBJ1-1, with TRBD1 as a possible D gene (6 bases). The CDR3 spans 15 residues. Germline assignment: CDR1 SGHRS and CDR2 YFSETQ. V was cut by 3 bases and J by 3 bases, with 15 bases left in between. CDR3 coding DNA: TGCGCCAGCAGCTACGAACAGGGACGGCACACTGAAGCTTTCTTT. Translating gives CASSYEQGRHTEAFF.

This sequence joins TRBV6-5 and TRBJ2-7; 8 bases are shared with TRBD1. Unmatched junction bases numbered 6, after V lost 6 bases and J lost 5 bases. This CDR3 has 13 residues. Germline CDR1 MNHEY, CDR2 SVGAGI. The CDR3 DNA sequence: TGTGCCAGCAGGGACGACAGGGGCCACGAGCAGTACTTC. This sequence encodes CASRDDRGHEQYF.